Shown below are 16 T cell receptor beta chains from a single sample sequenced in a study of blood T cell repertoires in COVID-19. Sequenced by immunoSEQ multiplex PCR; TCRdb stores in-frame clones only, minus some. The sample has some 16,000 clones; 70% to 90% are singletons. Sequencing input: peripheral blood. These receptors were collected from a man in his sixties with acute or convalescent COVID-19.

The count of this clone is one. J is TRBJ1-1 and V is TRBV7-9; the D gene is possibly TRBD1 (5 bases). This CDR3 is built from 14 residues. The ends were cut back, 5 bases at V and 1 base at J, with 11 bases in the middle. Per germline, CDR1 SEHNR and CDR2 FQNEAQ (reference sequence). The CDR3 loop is CASSLGAGNTEAFF. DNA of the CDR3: TGTGCCAGCAGCCTTGGGGCAGGGAACACTGAAGCTTTCTTT.

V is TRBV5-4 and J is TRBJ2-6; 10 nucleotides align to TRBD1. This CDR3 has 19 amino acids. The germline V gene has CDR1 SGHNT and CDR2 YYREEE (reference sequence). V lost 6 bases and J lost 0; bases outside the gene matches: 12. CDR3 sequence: CASTSPPGQGSSGANVLTF. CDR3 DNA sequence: TGTGCCAGCACCTCCCCCCCGGGACAGGGGTCCTCTGGGGCCAACGTCCTGACTTTC.

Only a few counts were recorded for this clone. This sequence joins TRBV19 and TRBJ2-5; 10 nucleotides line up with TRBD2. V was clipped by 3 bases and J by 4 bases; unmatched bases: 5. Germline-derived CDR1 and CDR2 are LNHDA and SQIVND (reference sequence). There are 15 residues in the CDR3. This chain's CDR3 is CASSIRSGRGETQYF. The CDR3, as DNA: TGTGCCAGTAGTATCCGGAGCGGGAGGGGAGAGACCCAGTACTTC.

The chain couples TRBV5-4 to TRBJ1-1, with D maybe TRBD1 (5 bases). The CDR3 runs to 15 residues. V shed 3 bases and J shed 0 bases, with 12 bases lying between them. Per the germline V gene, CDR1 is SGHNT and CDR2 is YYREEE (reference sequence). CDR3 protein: CASSYGTYMNTEAFF. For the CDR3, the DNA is TGTGCCAGCAGCTACGGGACTTACATGAACACTGAAGCTTTCTTT. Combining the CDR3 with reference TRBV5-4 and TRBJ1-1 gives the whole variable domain ETGVTQSPTHLIKTRGQQVTLRCSSQSGHNTVSWYQQALGQGPQFIFQYYREEENGRGNFPPRFSGLQFPNYSSELNVNALELDDSALYLCASSYGTYMNTEAFFGQGTRLTVV.

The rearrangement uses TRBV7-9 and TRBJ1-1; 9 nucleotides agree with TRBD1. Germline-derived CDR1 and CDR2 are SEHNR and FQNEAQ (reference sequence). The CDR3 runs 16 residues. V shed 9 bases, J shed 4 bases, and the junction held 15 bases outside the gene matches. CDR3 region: CARTIVKGDRATEAFF. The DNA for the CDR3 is TGTGCCAGAACAATCGTCAAAGGGGACAGGGCCACTGAAGCTTTCTTT.

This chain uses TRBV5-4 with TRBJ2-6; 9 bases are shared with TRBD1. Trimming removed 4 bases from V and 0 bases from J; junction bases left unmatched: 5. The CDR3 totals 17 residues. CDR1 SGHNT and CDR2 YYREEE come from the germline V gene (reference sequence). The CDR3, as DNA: TGTGCCAGCAGCCCGACAGGGGGTAACTCTGGGGCCAACGTCCTGACTTTC. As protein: CASSPTGGNSGANVLTF.

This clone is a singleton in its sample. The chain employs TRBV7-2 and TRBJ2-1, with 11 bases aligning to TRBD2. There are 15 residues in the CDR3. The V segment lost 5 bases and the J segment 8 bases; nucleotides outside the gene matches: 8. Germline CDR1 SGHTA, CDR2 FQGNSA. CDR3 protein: CASSPQLAGDHEQFF. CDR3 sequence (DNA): TGTGCCAGCAGCCCTCAACTAGCGGGAGACCATGAGCAGTTCTTC.

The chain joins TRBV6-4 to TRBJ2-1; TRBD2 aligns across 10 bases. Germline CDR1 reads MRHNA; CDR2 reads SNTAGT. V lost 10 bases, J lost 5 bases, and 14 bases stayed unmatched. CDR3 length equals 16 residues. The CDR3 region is CATGEVAGGPHNEQFF. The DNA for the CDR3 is TGTGCCACCGGGGAGGTAGCGGGAGGACCCCACAATGAGCAGTTCTTC.

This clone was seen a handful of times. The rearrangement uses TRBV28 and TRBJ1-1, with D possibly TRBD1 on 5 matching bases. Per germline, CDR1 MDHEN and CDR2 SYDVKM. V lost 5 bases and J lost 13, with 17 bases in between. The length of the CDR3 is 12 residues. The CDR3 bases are TGTGCCAGCAGTAGTGGAGGGCATCAGGGTTTCTTT. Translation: CASSSGGHQGFF.

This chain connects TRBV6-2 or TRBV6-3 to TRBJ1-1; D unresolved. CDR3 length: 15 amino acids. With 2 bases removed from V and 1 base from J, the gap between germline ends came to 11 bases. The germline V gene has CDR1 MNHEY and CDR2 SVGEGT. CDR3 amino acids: CASSYVYAGNTEAFF. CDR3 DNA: TGTGCCAGCAGTTACGTGTATGCGGGGAACACTGAAGCTTTCTTT.

CDR3 DNA: TGTGCCAGCAGCCGCAACCCTGGGACAGGGGTATATGGCTACACCTTC. Its translation: CASSRNPGTGVYGYTF. The rearrangement uses TRBV3-1 (or the pseudogene TRBV3-2) and TRBJ1-2, with 10 positions matching TRBD1. The CDR3 runs to 16 residues. From germline, CDR1 is LGHDT and CDR2 YNNKEL (reference sequence). V trimming: 4 bases; J trimming: 5 bases; junction bases outside the gene matches: 10.

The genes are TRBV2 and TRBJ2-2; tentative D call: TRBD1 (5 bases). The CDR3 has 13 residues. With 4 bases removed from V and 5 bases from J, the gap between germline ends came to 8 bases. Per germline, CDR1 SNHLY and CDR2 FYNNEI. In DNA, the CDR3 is TGTGCCAGCAGTGGCCAGGGAACCGGGGAGCTGTTTTTT. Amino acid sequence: CASSGQGTGELFF.

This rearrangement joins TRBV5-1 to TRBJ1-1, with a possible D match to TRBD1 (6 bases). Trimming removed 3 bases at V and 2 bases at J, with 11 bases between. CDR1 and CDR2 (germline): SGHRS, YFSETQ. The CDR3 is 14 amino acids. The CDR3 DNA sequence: TGCGCCAGCAGCTGGATACAGGGAAACACTGAAGCTTTCTTT. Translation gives CASSWIQGNTEAFF.

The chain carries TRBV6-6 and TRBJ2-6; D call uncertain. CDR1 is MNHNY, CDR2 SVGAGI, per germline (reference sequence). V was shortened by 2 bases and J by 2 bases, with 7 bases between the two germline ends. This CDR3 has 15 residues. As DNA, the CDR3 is TGTGCCAGCAGTTACGCCAGGCCTGGGGCCAACGTCCTGACTTTC. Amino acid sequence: CASSYARPGANVLTF.

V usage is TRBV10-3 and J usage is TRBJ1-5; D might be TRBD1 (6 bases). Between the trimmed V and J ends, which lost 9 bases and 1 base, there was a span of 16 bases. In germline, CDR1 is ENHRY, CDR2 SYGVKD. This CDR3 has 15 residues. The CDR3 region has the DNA TGTGCCATTTCAACACAGGGCAACAGCAATCAGCCCCAGCATTTT. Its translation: CAISTQGNSNQPQHF.

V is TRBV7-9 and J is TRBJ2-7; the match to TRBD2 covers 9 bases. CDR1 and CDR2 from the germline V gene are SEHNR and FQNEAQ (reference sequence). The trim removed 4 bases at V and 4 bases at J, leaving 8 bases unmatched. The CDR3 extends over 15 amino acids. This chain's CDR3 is CASSSDSGGRYEQYF. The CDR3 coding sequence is TGTGCCAGCAGCTCAGATAGCGGGGGACGATACGAGCAGTACTTC.